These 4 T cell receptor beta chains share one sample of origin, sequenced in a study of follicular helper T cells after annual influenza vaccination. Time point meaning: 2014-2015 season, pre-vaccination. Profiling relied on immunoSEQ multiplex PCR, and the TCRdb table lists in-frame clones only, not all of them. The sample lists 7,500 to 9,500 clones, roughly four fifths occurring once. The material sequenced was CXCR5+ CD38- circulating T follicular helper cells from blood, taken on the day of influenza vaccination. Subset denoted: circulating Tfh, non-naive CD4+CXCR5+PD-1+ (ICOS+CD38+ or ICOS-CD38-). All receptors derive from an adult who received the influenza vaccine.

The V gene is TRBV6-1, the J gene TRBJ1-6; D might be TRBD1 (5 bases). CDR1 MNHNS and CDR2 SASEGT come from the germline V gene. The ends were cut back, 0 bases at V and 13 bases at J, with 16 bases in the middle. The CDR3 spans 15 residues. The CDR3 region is CASSEAQGQRVPLHF. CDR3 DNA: TGTGCCAGCAGTGAAGCTCAGGGCCAGCGAGTCCCCCTCCACTTT.

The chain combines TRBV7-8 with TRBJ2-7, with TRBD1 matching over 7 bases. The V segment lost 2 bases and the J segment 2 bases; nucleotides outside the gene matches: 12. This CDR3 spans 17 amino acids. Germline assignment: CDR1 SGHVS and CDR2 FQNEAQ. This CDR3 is CASSLSGDSSLAYEQYF. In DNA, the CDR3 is TGTGCCAGCAGCTTATCTGGGGACAGCTCCCTGGCCTACGAGCAGTACTTC.

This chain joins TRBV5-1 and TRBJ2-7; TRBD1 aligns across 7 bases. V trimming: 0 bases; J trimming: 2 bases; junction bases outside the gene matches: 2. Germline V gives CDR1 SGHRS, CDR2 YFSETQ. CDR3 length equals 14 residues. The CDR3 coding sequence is TGCGCCAGCAGCTTGGCGACAGGGACCTACGAGCAGTACTTC. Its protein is CASSLATGTYEQYF.

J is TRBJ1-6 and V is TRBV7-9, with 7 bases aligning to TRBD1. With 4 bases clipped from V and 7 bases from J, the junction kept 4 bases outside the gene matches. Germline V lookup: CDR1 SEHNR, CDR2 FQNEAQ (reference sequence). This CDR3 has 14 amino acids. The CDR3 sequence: CASSSGQANSPLHF. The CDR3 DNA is TGTGCCAGCAGCTCTGGACAGGCGAATTCACCCCTCCACTTT.